This is a list of T cell receptor beta chains from one sample in a study of T cell changes during pregnancy in multiple sclerosis. Generated by immunoSEQ multiplex PCR, the TCRdb table keeps only in-frame clones and is missing some. The sample yields more than 80,000 clones, 80% to 95% seen once. The source was peripheral blood, collected in the first trimester of pregnancy. All receptors come from a female donor with multiple sclerosis, enrolled in a pregnancy study. CDR3s include the opening cysteine and the closing phenylalanine or tryptophan. D genes are given only for firm matches. Where a row states a size, it is once, few, many or the class of an expanded clone; other rows omit it.

-	TRBD2	TRBJ2-7	TRBV15	CATSRVGGGEQYF	TGTGCCACCAGCAGAGTAGGCGGGGGCGAGCAGTACTTC
-	TRBD1	TRBJ2-1	TRBV5-4	CASSLKQGAREQFF	TGTGCCAGCAGCTTGAAACAGGGGGCTCGGGAGCAGTTCTTC
-	-	TRBJ1-1	TRBV6-4	CASSLMTGEAFF	TGTGCCAGCAGTTTAATGACGGGGGAAGCTTTCTTT
-	TRBD2	TRBJ2-5	TRBV28	CASSALAGAETQYF	TGTGCCAGCAGTGCCCTAGCGGGGGCGGAGACCCAGTACTTC
-	TRBD1	TRBJ1-1	TRBV19	CASSIRQGGSEAFF	TGTGCCAGTAGTATCCGACAGGGTGGCTCTGAAGCTTTCTTT
once	TRBD2	TRBJ2-2	TRBV4-1	CASSFRLAGTVDTGELFF	TGCGCCAGCAGCTTCCGACTAGCGGGAACGGTCGACACCGGGGAGCTGTTTTTT
-	TRBD2	TRBJ2-3	TRBV30	CAWSWLLAGGGTDTQYF	TGTGCCTGGAGTTGGTTACTAGCGGGAGGGGGCACAGATACGCAGTATTTT
-	TRBD1	TRBJ1-1	TRBV7-9	CASNRDRAEAFF	TGTGCCAGCAACCGAGACAGGGCTGAAGCTTTCTTT
-	-	TRBJ1-1	TRBV7-8	CASSLVKVPLENPNTEAFF	TGTGCCAGCAGCTTAGTTAAGGTGCCCCTGGAGAATCCAAACACTGAAGCTTTCTTT
-	-	TRBJ1-2	TRBV28	CASSSSGDLSYGYTF	TGTGCCAGCAGTTCGTCAGGGGATCTATCCTATGGCTACACCTTC
-	TRBD2	TRBJ2-3	TRBV27	CASSARSGLAGGDTQYF	TGTGCCAGCAGTGCACGCTCGGGACTAGCGGGAGGAGATACGCAGTATTTT
-	TRBD1	TRBJ1-3	TRBV6-1	CASSERDSGNTIYF	TGTGCCAGCAGTGAGAGGGACAGCGGAAACACCATATATTTT
-	TRBD1	TRBJ1-3	TRBV7-8	CASSLVHRGRDGNTIYF	TGTGCCAGCAGCTTAGTCCACAGGGGGCGTGATGGAAACACCATATATTTT
-	-	TRBJ2-1	TRBV9	CASSVAGDLFDNEQFF	TGTGCCAGCAGCGTAGCGGGGGACCTTTTCGACAATGAGCAGTTCTTC
-	-	TRBJ1-1	TRBV9	CASSVGAGWGDTEAFF	TGTGCCAGCAGCGTAGGGGCAGGGTGGGGCGACACTGAAGCTTTCTTT
-	-	TRBJ2-1	TRBV7-2	CASSLEGSGYNEQFF	TGTGCCAGCAGCTTAGAGGGTAGCGGATACAATGAGCAGTTCTTC
-	-	TRBJ2-2	TRBV19	CASSIGLGTGELFF	TGTGCCAGTAGTATAGGACTAGGAACCGGGGAGCTGTTTTTT
-	-	TRBJ2-1	TRBV7-6	CASSSALNRERRLDNEQFF	TGTGCCAGCAGCTCCGCCCTCAACAGGGAAAGGCGGCTTGACAATGAGCAGTTCTTC
-	-	TRBJ1-1	TRBV29-1	CSVEVQGGFGAFF	TGCAGCGTTGAAGTCCAGGGAGGGTTTGGAGCTTTCTTT
-	-	TRBJ2-2	TRBV30	CACHPYGSANTGELFF	TGTGCCTGCCACCCTTACGGGTCCGCGAACACCGGGGAGCTGTTTTTT
-	TRBD1	TRBJ1-4	TRBV27	CASSTGTGGEKLFF	TGTGCCAGCAGTACCGGGACAGGGGGGGAAAAACTGTTTTTT
-	-	TRBJ2-3	TRBV19	CASMEAGADTQYF	TGTGCCTCTATGGAGGCAGGGGCAGATACGCAGTATTTT
-	TRBD1	TRBJ2-1	TRBV7-9	CASSLALRGSHNEQFF	TGTGCCAGCAGCTTAGCTCTCAGGGGGAGTCACAATGAGCAGTTCTTC
-	-	TRBJ1-1	TRBV7-9	CASSRIGLNTEAFF	TGTGCCAGCAGCCGTATTGGGCTGAACACTGAAGCTTTCTTT
-	-	TRBJ1-1	TRBV4-2	CASSQSGIADDTEAFF	TGTGCCAGCAGCCAGTCCGGGATAGCGGACGACACTGAAGCTTTCTTT
-	-	TRBJ2-6	TRBV7-2	CASSPWQGGANVLTF	TGTGCCAGCAGCCCCTGGCAGGGTGGGGCCAACGTCCTGACTTTC
-	TRBD1	TRBJ2-7	TRBV4-2	CASSQDRGQGAEEQYF	TGTGCCAGCAGCCAAGATAGGGGACAGGGGGCTGAGGAGCAGTACTTC
-	-	TRBJ1-5	TRBV19	CASSPRTGPRGGQPQHF	TGTGCCAGTAGTCCCCGCACGGGGCCCCGGGGGGGTCAGCCCCAGCATTTT
-	-	TRBJ1-5	TRBV2	CASSATDQPQHF	TGTGCCAGCAGCGCGACAGACCAGCCCCAGCATTTT
-	TRBD1	TRBJ2-5	TRBV6-6	CASSYGTAQETQYF	TGTGCCAGCAGTTACGGGACAGCGCAAGAGACCCAGTACTTC
-	TRBD2	TRBJ2-1	TRBV6-1	CASSVVEGTRLAGEQFF	TGTGCCAGCAGTGTTGTGGAGGGGACTCGACTAGCGGGAGAGCAGTTCTTC
-	TRBD2	TRBJ2-1	TRBV7-2	CASTPKTSGSFDEQFF	TGTGCCAGCACCCCCAAGACTAGCGGGAGCTTCGATGAGCAGTTCTTC
-	-	TRBJ1-4	TRBV7-2	CASSLDGQATNEKLFF	TGTGCCAGCAGCTTAGACGGACAAGCAACTAATGAAAAACTGTTTTTT
-	-	TRBJ1-3	TRBV7-9	CASSLRQGSDSGNTIYF	TGTGCCAGCAGCTTACGTCAGGGGTCCGACTCTGGAAACACCATATATTTT
-	TRBD2	TRBJ2-5	TRBV9	CASSVGDYQETQYF	TGTGCCAGCAGCGTGGGGGACTATCAAGAGACCCAGTACTTC
-	TRBD1	TRBJ1-4	TRBV5-1	CASSLVAGGNEKLFF	TGCGCCAGCAGCTTGGTGGCAGGGGGTAATGAAAAACTGTTTTTT
-	-	TRBJ2-4	TRBV14	CASSLSNQGTKNIQYF	TGTGCCAGCAGCCTTTCGAACCAGGGTACCAAAAACATTCAGTACTTC
-	-	TRBJ1-4	TRBV20-1	CSALVPEKLFF	TGCAGTGCCCTAGTCCCCGAAAAACTGTTTTTT
-	-	TRBJ2-4	TRBV5-6	CASSSYGGGLAKNIQYF	TGTGCCAGCAGCTCGTACGGAGGGGGCCTAGCCAAAAACATTCAGTACTTC
-	TRBD1	TRBJ1-1	TRBV5-1	CASSMTGSVNTEAFF	TGCGCCAGCAGCATGACAGGGTCGGTGAACACTGAAGCTTTCTTT
-	-	TRBJ1-2	TRBV30	CAWSVPRGGYTF	TGTGCCTGGAGTGTACCTAGGGGCGGCTACACCTTC